This TCR beta chain was observed in a study of T cell repertoires in cytomegalovirus infection. Note on this clonotype: Its antigen is not known.

Using its own MiXCR run on the reads, TCRdb lists one record per CDR3 protein. The sample includes hundreds of thousands of distinct CDR3 sequences, roughly a sixth of them seen just once. The study, taken as a whole, reports: Carriers of CMV and the relevant HLA type were discriminated by public TCR beta frequency. Clonotypes of TCR beta that were HLA-C-restricted and CMV-specific dominated the ex vivo response.

CDR3 length: 14 residues. CDR1 MDHEN and CDR2 SYDVKM come from the germline V gene. With 5 bases removed from V and 5 bases from J, the gap between germline ends came to 15 bases. J is TRBJ1-1 and V is TRBV28; D not resolved. The sample was PBMCs. The TCR sequence derives from a human donor in good health (CMV status not recorded). Some clones in this sample may be carry-over from other donors' samples. As DNA, the CDR3 is TGTGCCAGCAGTCCCCTACGACTAAGGACTGAAGCTTTCTTT. This sequence encodes CASSPLRLRTEAFF.